This T cell receptor beta chain comes out of a study of CD8+ T cells in alopecia areata. Extraction and reverse transcription of RNA yielded cDNA as the sequencing template. Clones were read by immunoSEQ multiplex PCR, and TCRdb kept only the in-frame ones, dropping some. The table records 150,000 to 200,000 clones, 50% to 75% of them present only once. The CDR3 contains 13 residues. Germline values: CDR1 SQVTM, CDR2 ANQGSEA. V was pared by 6 bases and J by 0 bases, with 9 bases between. The sample holds a few counts of this clone. Its antigen is as yet unknown. In the same sample, other DNA sequences code for this CDR3. Overall study results and limits: Scalp specimens additionally yield sequences from normal skin's resident alphabeta T cells. Numerous expanded lesional clones remained in scalp and blood during tofacitinib. More clonal than normal scalp was lesional scalp, particularly alopecia totalis/universalis.

The treatment denotes: oral pan-JAK inhibitor, 5-10 mg twice daily. Sorted out of PBMCs were CD4+ T cells and CD8+ T cells. The chain carries TRBV29-1 and TRBJ2-4; D unresolved. Sample: CD4+ T cells sorted from blood, taken between weeks 55 and 70, from a patient treated with tofacitinib. This clonotype was obtained from a human donor with alopecia areata. DNA for the CDR3: TGCAGCGTCGCTGGCCTAGCCAAAAACATTCAGTACTTC. Translated, it gives CSVAGLAKNIQYF.